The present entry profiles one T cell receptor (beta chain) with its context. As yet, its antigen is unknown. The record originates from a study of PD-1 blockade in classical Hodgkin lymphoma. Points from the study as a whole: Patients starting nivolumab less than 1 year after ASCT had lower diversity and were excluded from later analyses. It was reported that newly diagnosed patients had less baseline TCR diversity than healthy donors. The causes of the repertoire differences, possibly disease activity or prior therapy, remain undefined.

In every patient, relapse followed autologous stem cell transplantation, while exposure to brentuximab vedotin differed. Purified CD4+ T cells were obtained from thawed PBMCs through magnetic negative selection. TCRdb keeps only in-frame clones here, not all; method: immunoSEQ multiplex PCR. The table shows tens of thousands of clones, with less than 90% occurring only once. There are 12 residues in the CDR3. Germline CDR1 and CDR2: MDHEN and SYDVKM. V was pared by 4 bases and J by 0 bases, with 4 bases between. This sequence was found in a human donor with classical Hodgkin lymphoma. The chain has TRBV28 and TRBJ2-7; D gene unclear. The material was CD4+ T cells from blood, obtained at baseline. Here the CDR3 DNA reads TGTGCCAGCAGTTCCATCTCCTACGAGCAGTACTTC. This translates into CASSSISYEQYF.